The next 13 T cell receptor beta chains were all read from a single sample in a study of shared clonotypes between healthy human individuals. Only in-frame clones appear in the TCRdb table, and some are missing; sequencing was by immunoSEQ multiplex PCR. The sample includes around 510,000 clones, around 77% seen only once; the top ten take 12%. The specimen was PBMCs. Source of these receptors: a woman aged 35 to 49 in good health. Some clones in this sample may be carry-over from other donors' samples.

The chain links TRBV7-8 to TRBJ1-1; D unclear. Germline V gene data show CDR1 as SGHVS and CDR2 as FQNEAQ. V gave up 4 bases and J gave up 2 bases, with 8 bases separating them. The CDR3 is made up of 13 amino acids. For the CDR3, the DNA is TGTGCCAGCAGCTCCACCCGAAACACTGAAGCTTTCTTT. This codes for CASSSTRNTEAFF.

This sequence joins TRBV7-2 and TRBJ2-6; D unresolved. The germline V gene has CDR1 SGHTA and CDR2 FQGNSA. Trimming removed 5 bases at V and 0 bases at J, with 2 bases between. This CDR3 is built from 13 residues. CDR3 sequence (DNA): TGTGCCAGCAGCATCTCTGGGGCCAACGTCCTGACTTTC. Protein product: CASSISGANVLTF.

The chain recombines TRBV2 with TRBJ2-7; 7 bases match TRBD1. The CDR3 contains 13 residues. Germline-derived CDR1 and CDR2 are SNHLY and FYNNEI. V lost 6 bases, J lost 3 bases, and 5 bases stayed unmatched. The CDR3 is CASRVGDSYEQYF. The CDR3 coding sequence is TGTGCCAGCAGGGTAGGGGACAGCTACGAGCAGTACTTC.

This clone was detected a few times. The J gene is TRBJ1-5, the V gene TRBV18; maybe TRBD1 (5 bases). The V end lost 2 bases, the J end lost 3 bases, and 8 bases lay between the germline ends. The CDR3 is made up of 14 amino acids. Germline CDR1 and CDR2: KGHSH and LQKENI. CDR3 sequence (DNA): TGTGCCAGCTCACCAGGGGCACCCAATCAGCCCCAGCATTTT. Amino acids: CASSPGAPNQPQHF.

The V gene is TRBV4-3, the J gene TRBJ2-1; unclear D gene. CDR3 length: 15 amino acids. Germline CDR1 and CDR2: LGHNA and YSLEER. With 0 bases removed from V and 3 bases from J, the gap between germline ends came to 9 bases. The CDR3 loop reads CASSQDQNSYNEQFF. For the CDR3, the DNA is TGCGCCAGCAGCCAAGATCAGAATAGCTACAATGAGCAGTTCTTC.

Comment on this clone: It may be a read error: a sequence one base away is much more abundant. The chain joins TRBV5-1 to TRBJ1-1; D might be TRBD1 (5 bases). The germline gives CDR1 SGHRS, CDR2 YFSETQ. The V end was cut by 1 base, the J end by 3 bases, with 19 bases between. The CDR3 is made up of 17 amino acids. The CDR3 sequence: CASSLRPQGDGYTEAFF. CDR3 DNA sequence: TGCGCCAGCAGCTTGAGACCCCAGGGTGACGGGTACACTGAAGCTTTCTTT.

This chain uses TRBV28 with TRBJ2-7; weak D call: TRBD1 (6 bases). Germline lookup yields CDR1 MDHEN and CDR2 SYDVKM. The CDR3 extends over 12 amino acids. Between the trimmed V and J ends, which lost 7 bases and 4 bases, there was a span of 11 bases. The CDR3, as DNA: TGTGCCAGCAAGACAGGACTGTACGAGCAGTACTTC. Translating gives CASKTGLYEQYF.

V gene TRBV18 combines with J gene TRBJ1-2, with D perhaps TRBD1 (5 bases). The CDR3 is 14 residues long. Trimming stripped 3 bases from V and 2 bases from J, with 10 bases between. Germline V gene sequence: CDR1 KGHSH, CDR2 LQKENI. The CDR3 reads CASSPQDTNYGYTF. CDR3 bases: TGTGCCAGCTCACCCCAGGACACAAACTATGGCTACACCTTC.

The chain is built from TRBV7-6 and TRBJ2-5; 10 nucleotides align to TRBD1. The V gene's germline CDR1 is SGHVS and CDR2 FNYEAQ. J lost 0 bases, V lost 5 bases, and 6 bases had no gene match. CDR3 length equals 16 residues. The CDR3 loop is CASSPGQGGNQETQYF. CDR3 coding DNA: TGTGCCAGCAGCCCCGGACAGGGGGGAAACCAAGAGACCCAGTACTTC.

This clone has a handful of counts. The chain couples TRBV6-1 to TRBJ2-3, with 11 bases matching TRBD2. CDR1 and CDR2 from the germline V gene are MNHNS and SASEGT. Trimming at V came to 6 bases and at J to 2 bases, leaving 4 bases not matched to a gene. The CDR3 sequence is 15 residues long. The CDR3 DNA reads TGTGCCAGCAGGGGACTAGCGGACCCCACAGATACGCAGTATTTT. Amino acids: CASRGLADPTDTQYF.

The rearrangement uses TRBV18 and TRBJ2-1, with 9 bases matching TRBD1. This CDR3 has 16 residues. V shed 0 bases and J 9 bases; nucleotides not matched to a gene: 9. Germline V gives CDR1 KGHSH, CDR2 LQKENI. In DNA form, the CDR3 reads TGTGCCAGCTCACCACCGGGGACAGGGAGAAATCTTGAGCAGTTCTTC. It translates to CASSPPGTGRNLEQFF.

V usage is TRBV28 and J usage is TRBJ1-2; 7 bases are a match to TRBD1. This CDR3 spans 17 amino acids. V dropped 3 bases and J dropped 4; count of bases not matched to a gene: 14. The germline V gene encodes CDR1 MDHEN and CDR2 SYDVKM. CDR3 region: CASSFFGDSQITYGYTF. The CDR3 coding sequence is TGTGCCAGCAGTTTCTTTGGGGACAGCCAAATTACCTATGGCTACACCTTC.

The rearrangement uses TRBV28 and TRBJ2-5; 10 positions agree with TRBD2. The CDR3 totals 15 residues. J gave up 4 bases and V 5 bases, and 7 bases lay outside the gene matches. Germline assignment: CDR1 MDHEN and CDR2 SYDVKM. The CDR3 DNA follows: TGTGCCAGCAGTCCGGTGGGACTAGCGAGAGAGACCCAGTACTTC. Its translation is CASSPVGLARETQYF.